These T cell receptor beta chains were read from a single sample in a study of CD8 T cells in ankylosing spondylitis. TCRdb used MiXCR to reprocess the 5' RACE reads, holding one entry per CDR3 protein. The profile shows around 450,000 distinct CDR3 sequences, more than 25% of them singletons. The sequencing input was blood, either unsorted or a sorted T cell fraction (not recorded which). These receptors were collected from a male donor with ankylosing spondylitis. CDR3s include the opening cysteine and the closing phenylalanine or tryptophan. D genes are given only for firm matches. Only some rows state a clone size, as once, few, many or a class for expanded clones.

d_gene,v_gene,abundance,j_gene,CDR3nt,CDR3aa
-,TRBV2,-,TRBJ1-1,TGTGCCAGCCTCATATACAGGGACACTGAAGCTTTCTTT,CASLIYRDTEAFF
-,TRBV6-1,few,TRBJ2-3,TGTGCCAGCAGTGACGAGGACACCATCACAGATACGCAGTATTTT,CASSDEDTITDTQYF
-,TRBV20-1,-,TRBJ2-3,TGCAGTGCTAGAGATGACGCTAGCGTCACAGATACGCAGTATTTT,CSARDDASVTDTQYF
-,TRBV12-3/TRBV12-4,-,TRBJ1-6,TGTGCCAGCAGTTCACCAGGCTATAATTCACCCCTCCACTTT,CASSSPGYNSPLHF
-,TRBV2,-,TRBJ1-1,TGTGCCAGCAGTGAAAACCAGCGAGGGAGCACTGAAGCTTTCTTT,CASSENQRGSTEAFF
TRBD2,TRBV20-1,-,TRBJ2-5,TGCAGTTCACGGACTAGCGGGAGGGCCGATGAGACCCAGTACTTC,CSSRTSGRADETQYF
-,TRBV11-2,few,TRBJ1-1,TGTGCCAGCAGCTTACACGGCAGCATGAACACTGAAGCTTTCTTT,CASSLHGSMNTEAFF
-,TRBV6-5,few,TRBJ1-6,TGTGCCAGCAGTTACTCGGGGGGGTACGATTCACCCCTCCACTTT,CASSYSGGYDSPLHF
-,TRBV6-1,many,TRBJ1-6,TGTGCCAGCAGTGATGGATTTGATTCACCCCTCCACTTT,CASSDGFDSPLHF
-,TRBV27,-,TRBJ2-1,TGTGCCAGCAGCCCGAGAGGTGGGCTCGCGTCCTACAATGAGCAGTTCTTC,CASSPRGGLASYNEQFF
TRBD2,TRBV20-1,few,TRBJ2-3,TGCAGTGCCCTCCGGGCGGGAGGAGCCGATACGCAGTATTTT,CSALRAGGADTQYF
TRBD1,TRBV5-1,few,TRBJ1-1,TGCGCCAGCAGCCCACGGGACAGGGAAACTGAAGCTTTCTTT,CASSPRDRETEAFF
TRBD1,TRBV20-1,few,TRBJ2-1,TGCAGTGCTAGGGCAACGCCGGGACAGGGGAAAAATGAGCAGTTCTTC,CSARATPGQGKNEQFF
-,TRBV11-2,few,TRBJ1-2,TGTGCCAGCAGCCGGACGGCCCGGGGGAGAGATGGCTACACCTTC,CASSRTARGRDGYTF
TRBD1,TRBV29-1,few,TRBJ1-4,TGCAGCGTTGAAGAGGACAGGGGGCATGAAAAACTGTTTTTT,CSVEEDRGHEKLFF
TRBD1,TRBV20-1,-,TRBJ1-2,TGCAGTGCCGGGGACAGGAGCTACTATGGCTACACCTTC,CSAGDRSYYGYTF
TRBD2,TRBV12-3/TRBV12-4,few,TRBJ2-5,TGTGCCAGCAATAGCGGGGGGACCCCCCAAGAGACCCAGTACTTC,CASNSGGTPQETQYF
-,TRBV5-1,few,TRBJ2-3,TGCGCCAGCAGCTTGGCATCGTCGGCAGATACGCAGTATTTT,CASSLASSADTQYF
TRBD1,TRBV28,-,TRBJ1-2,TGTGCCAGCAGGACCGACAGGGGCGAATTCTATGGCTACACCTTC,CASRTDRGEFYGYTF
-,TRBV11-2,few,TRBJ2-5,TGTGCCAGCAGCTTAGACGGACAGCTCCAAGAGACCCAGTACTTC,CASSLDGQLQETQYF
-,TRBV5-6,many,TRBJ2-3,TGTGCCAGCAGTCAGCCTTCCACAGATACGCAGTATTTT,CASSQPSTDTQYF
-,TRBV3-1,few,TRBJ2-6,TGTGCCAGCAGCCCCATTCCGGACTCTGGGGCCAACGTCCTGACTTTC,CASSPIPDSGANVLTF
-,TRBV12-3/TRBV12-4,-,TRBJ1-4,TGTGCCAGCAGTTTAGCGCAGGGCACTAATGAAAAACTGTTTTTT,CASSLAQGTNEKLFF
-,TRBV5-6,-,TRBJ1-1,TGTGCCAGCAAACGAACGAACACTGAAGCTTTCTTT,CASKRTNTEAFF
-,TRBV5-1,-,TRBJ1-1,TGCGCCAGCAGCTCTCCGACAGGTACGTTCACTGAAGCTTTCTTT,CASSSPTGTFTEAFF
-,TRBV5-1,many,TRBJ2-1,TGCGCCAGCAGCTTGGTATTCGCCAGTCCCTACAATGAGCAGTTCTTC,CASSLVFASPYNEQFF